The 32 T cell receptor beta chains listed next were all sequenced from one sample in a study of a mutant IDH1 vaccine in newly diagnosed glioma. These TCRs' antigens remain unknown. Time point of the sample: week 23, last vaccination. A single vaccine dose contained 300 ug of mutant IDH1 20-mer peptide, and topical imiquimod was used with it. Sequencing was performed with immunoSEQ multiplex PCR; in TCRdb, only in-frame clones are kept and a portion is missing. The sample carries about 82,000 clones, about 82% recorded once. The input for sequencing was PBMCs, taken from a glioma patient whose treatment included an IDH1 peptide vaccine. Receptors originate from a man aged 25 to 45 with glioma. Some clones in this sample may be carry-over from other donors' samples.

There are many counts of this clone. The chain employs TRBV7-9 and TRBJ2-7; 7 nucleotides match TRBD1. Germline assignment: CDR1 SEHNR and CDR2 FQNEAQ (reference sequence). J gave up 7 bases and V 4 bases, and 13 bases lay outside the gene matches. CDR3 length: 15 residues. In nucleotides, the CDR3 is TGTGCCAGCAGCTCGACAGGGCCTGGATTTAAAGAGCAGTACTTC. Protein: CASSSTGPGFKEQYF.

This chain links TRBV5-1 with TRBJ2-3; tentatively, D is TRBD2 (7 bases). Looked up from germline, CDR1 is SGHRS and CDR2 is YFSETQ. The CDR3 is 16 amino acids. The V and J ends lost 3 bases and 2 bases respectively, with 16 bases between them. The CDR3 coding sequence is TGCGCCAGCAGCTCCGGGGGCGGGGGAGTCACAGATACGCAGTATTTT. Translation gives CASSSGGGGVTDTQYF.

The CDR3 sequence: CASSASGTGSDTQYF. CDR3 DNA sequence: TGTGCCAGCAGCGCATCCGGGACAGGGTCAGATACGCAGTATTTT. The chain combines TRBV7-8 with TRBJ2-3; 9 bases agree with TRBD1. The CDR3 has 15 amino acids. Germline V gene data show CDR1 as SGHVS and CDR2 as FQNEAQ. V lost 5 bases and J lost 4; bases outside the gene matches: 7.

This sequence joins TRBV2 and TRBJ1-6, with TRBD1 matching over 8 bases. Germline CDR1 is SNHLY and CDR2 is FYNNEI. This CDR3 region has 18 residues. V was clipped by 1 base and J by 3 bases; unmatched bases: 8. CDR3 nucleotide sequence: TGTGCCAGCAGTGAAGGTCCCCCAGGGGGCCTCTATAATTCACCCCTCCACTTT. It specifies CASSEGPPGGLYNSPLHF.

This chain links TRBV18 with TRBJ1-1; no definite D call. Per germline, CDR1 KGHSH and CDR2 LQKENI. V lost 3 bases and J lost 5, with 16 bases in between. This CDR3 contains 15 residues. Written as DNA, the CDR3 is TGTGCCAGCTCACCCCGACCGGTATGGGATACTGAAGCTTTCTTT. As protein: CASSPRPVWDTEAFF.

This clone was recorded a few times. The chain recombines TRBV30 with TRBJ1-2, with 10 bases matching TRBD1. Losses at the gene ends were 5 bases for V and 8 bases for J; bases not matched to a gene: 8. Germline assignment: CDR1 GTSNPN and CDR2 SVGIG (reference sequence). There are 13 residues in the CDR3. CDR3 sequence (DNA): TGTGCCTGGGCCCCGGACAGGGGGAGCGGCTACACCTTC. Its protein product is CAWAPDRGSGYTF.

The J gene is TRBJ1-1, the V gene TRBV30; D might be TRBD1 (6 bases). The CDR3 contains 14 residues. Trimming pared 3 bases from V and 8 bases from J, leaving 19 bases between. Germline values: CDR1 GTSNPN, CDR2 SVGIG (reference sequence). The CDR3 loop reads CAWSPGGGTTEAFF. CDR3 in DNA: TGTGCCTGGAGCCCGGGCGGCGGGACAACCGAAGCTTTCTTT.

The chain joins TRBV5-8 to TRBJ2-3; D gene unclear. V lost 0 bases and J 5 bases, leaving 10 bases between the germline ends. The CDR3 is 14 amino acids. Looked up from germline, CDR1 is SGHTS and CDR2 is YDEGEE. This CDR3 reads CASSLVSSGDTQYF. The DNA for the CDR3 is TGTGCCAGCAGCTTGGTTAGTTCGGGAGATACGCAGTATTTT.

This chain links TRBV7-7 with TRBJ2-7; 7 bases are a match to TRBD2. Trimming took 0 bases from V and 8 from J; bases not matched to a gene: 4. This CDR3 comprises 13 residues. CDR1 SSHAT and CDR2 FNYEAQ come from the germline V gene (reference sequence). CDR3: CASSLAYSGQQYF. CDR3 DNA sequence: TGTGCCAGCAGCTTAGCATATAGCGGGCAGCAGTACTTC. Full variable domain (outside the CDR3, taken from reference TRBV7-7 and TRBJ2-7): GAGVSQSPRYKVTKRGQDVTLRCDPISSHATLYWYQQALGQGPEFLTYFNYEAQPDKSGLPSDRFSAERPEGSISTLTIQRTEQRDSAMYRCASSLAYSGQQYFGPGTRLTVT.

This chain links TRBV7-2 with TRBJ2-7; 11 positions match TRBD2. The V segment lost 5 bases and the J segment 0 bases; nucleotides outside the gene matches: 9. The CDR3 loop spans 17 amino acids. Germline values: CDR1 SGHTA, CDR2 FQGNSA. The CDR3 coding sequence is TGTGCCAGCAGCCCGGCCCCACTAGCGGGGGACTCCTACGAGCAGTACTTC. Encoded protein: CASSPAPLAGDSYEQYF.

The chain uses TRBV5-1 and TRBJ2-3; no reliable D call. The germline gives CDR1 SGHRS, CDR2 YFSETQ. This CDR3 contains 14 residues. V was clipped by 4 bases and J by 0 bases, with 9 bases between them. Here the CDR3 DNA reads TGCGCCAGCAGCCAGACTCCTAGCACAGATACGCAGTATTTT. Protein product: CASSQTPSTDTQYF.

V and J are TRBV28 and TRBJ2-7; 15 bases align to TRBD2. Unmatched junction bases numbered 4, after V lost 5 bases and J lost 5 bases. Germline CDR1 reads MDHEN; CDR2 reads SYDVKM. CDR3 length: 15 amino acids. CDR3 protein: CASSGLAGGLDEQYF. As DNA, the CDR3 is TGTGCCAGCAGTGGACTAGCGGGGGGGCTAGACGAGCAGTACTTC.

The chain links TRBV28 to TRBJ1-3; 7 nucleotides align to TRBD1. The CDR3 totals 16 residues. With 6 bases clipped from V and 3 bases from J, the junction kept 11 bases outside the gene matches. Germline lookup yields CDR1 MDHEN and CDR2 SYDVKM. CDR3 DNA: TGTGCCAGCAGGGGGACAGCGGAACGTTTTGGAAACACCATATATTTT. Amino acid sequence: CASRGTAERFGNTIYF.

This clone was counted between two and nine times. This chain joins TRBV9 and TRBJ2-2, with unresolved D. CDR1 is SGDLS, CDR2 YYNGEE, per germline. V lost 2 bases to trimming and J lost 4 bases, with 12 bases between them. The CDR3 runs to 15 residues. Here the CDR3 DNA reads TGTGCCAGCAGCGTCAGGCTCGAGTCCACCGGGGAGCTGTTTTTT. As protein: CASSVRLESTGELFF. Variable domain in full (rest from reference TRBV9 and TRBJ2-2): DSGVTQTPKHLITATGQRVTLRCSPRSGDLSVYWYQQSLDQGLQFLIQYYNGEERAKGNILERFSAQQFPDLHSELNLSSLELGDSALYFCASSVRLESTGELFFGEGSRLTVL.

The rearrangement uses TRBV28 and TRBJ2-5; 8 nucleotides match TRBD2. The CDR3 loop spans 19 amino acids. J was trimmed by 1 base and V by 5 bases; bases with no gene match: 18. From germline, CDR1 is MDHEN and CDR2 SYDVKM. CDR3 in amino acids: CASSPWGGLGTRGQETQYF. The CDR3 region has the DNA TGTGCCAGCAGTCCCTGGGGGGGTCTCGGGACTAGGGGCCAAGAGACCCAGTACTTC. The entire variable domain, with the rest obtained from reference TRBV28 and TRBJ2-5, is as follows: DVKVTQSSRYLVKRTGEKVFLECVQDMDHENMFWYRQDPGLGLRLIYFSYDVKMKEKGDIPEGYSVSREKKERFSLILESASTNQTSMYLCASSPWGGLGTRGQETQYFGPGTRLLVL.

The rearrangement links TRBV28 to TRBJ2-7; D gene ambiguous. Germline-derived CDR1 and CDR2 are MDHEN and SYDVKM. There are 11 residues in the CDR3. V gave up 5 bases and J gave up 7 bases, with 9 bases separating them. CDR3 sequence (DNA): TGTGCCAGCAGTGCAATTGGGGAGCAGTACTTC. Protein product: CASSAIGEQYF.

The rearrangement joins TRBV15 to TRBJ2-1, with D uncertain. Germline assignment: CDR1 LNHNV and CDR2 YYDKDF (reference sequence). This CDR3 is built from 16 residues. The V end lost 0 bases, the J end lost 6 bases, and 15 bases lay between the germline ends. CDR3 sequence (DNA): TGTGCCACCAGCAGAGATGGCCAAGTCCCAGTCAATGAGCAGTTCTTC. This translates into CATSRDGQVPVNEQFF.

A remark on this clone: The sample has other DNA sequences that encode this CDR3 too. The chain carries TRBV10-3 and TRBJ2-3; no clear D gene. Germline V gene lookup returns CDR1 ENHRY and CDR2 SYGVKD. Trimming took 0 bases from V and 6 from J, leaving 4 bases between them. The CDR3 covers 12 residues. The CDR3 loop is CAISESRDTQYF. CDR3 bases: TGTGCCATCAGTGAGTCTAGGGATACGCAGTATTTT.

The chain has TRBV14 and TRBJ2-1; D remains ambiguous. Trimming took 4 bases from V and 8 from J, leaving 12 bases between them. CDR3 length equals 13 residues. Germline V gene data show CDR1 as SGHDN and CDR2 as FVKESK. CDR3 region: CASSRGESHEQFF. CDR3 DNA sequence: TGTGCCAGCAGCCGAGGAGAAAGCCATGAGCAGTTCTTC.

The genes are TRBV19 and TRBJ2-4; D is unresolved. The germline V gene encodes CDR1 LNHDA and CDR2 SQIVND (reference sequence). Between the trimmed V and J ends, which lost 3 bases and 8 bases, there was a span of 14 bases. The CDR3 totals 14 residues. The CDR3: CASSIGEWSDIQYF. The CDR3 DNA is TGTGCCAGTAGTATTGGAGAGTGGTCGGACATTCAGTACTTC.

The chain uses TRBV2 and TRBJ1-5, with TRBD1 matching 8 bases. Germline V gene data show CDR1 as SNHLY and CDR2 as FYNNEI. The CDR3 covers 16 residues. J was trimmed by 0 bases and V by 7 bases; bases with no gene match: 8. CDR3 loop: CASKSGQVHSNQPQHF. The CDR3 nucleotides are TGTGCCAGCAAGTCGGGACAGGTTCATAGCAATCAGCCCCAGCATTTT.

This chain uses TRBV27 with TRBJ2-7, with 10 bases lining up with TRBD1. Germline CDR1 MNHEY, CDR2 SMNVEV (reference sequence). There are 17 residues in the CDR3. Trimming took 5 bases from V and 1 from J; bases not matched to a gene: 11. CDR3 DNA sequence: TGTGCCAGCAGTACCCAAGGACAGGGGGGGTATTCCTACGAGCAGTACTTC. This sequence encodes CASSTQGQGGYSYEQYF.

V usage is TRBV15 and J usage is TRBJ2-7; maybe TRBD1 (5 bases). CDR1 is LNHNV and CDR2 is YYDKDF in the germline V gene (reference sequence). Trimming removed 0 bases at V and 2 bases at J, with 20 bases between. The CDR3 loop spans 18 amino acids. The CDR3 DNA reads TGTGCCACCAGCAGAGATCGGCTGGTTCGTCTAGGGGCCTACGAGCAGTACTTC. Translating gives CATSRDRLVRLGAYEQYF. Looking up the rest from reference TRBV15 and TRBJ2-7 gives the full variable domain: DAMVIQNPRYQVTQFGKPVTLSCSQTLNHNVMYWYQQKSSQAPKLLFHYYDKDFNNEADTPDNFQSRRPNTSFCFLDIRSPGLGDTAMYLCATSRDRLVRLGAYEQYFGPGTRLTVT.

This chain uses TRBV5-1 with TRBJ1-2; tentative D call: TRBD1 (5 bases). From germline, CDR1 is SGHRS and CDR2 YFSETQ. V was pared by 3 bases and J by 5 bases, with 11 bases between. The CDR3 consists of 13 residues. The DNA for the CDR3 is TGCGCCAGCAGCTACGGGACGGCTTATGGCTACACCTTC. Translation: CASSYGTAYGYTF.

The chain has TRBV4-2 and TRBJ2-3, with TRBD2 matching over 7 bases. After removal of 1 base from V and 2 bases from J, the junction contained 3 bases not matched to a gene. The germline gives CDR1 LGHNA, CDR2 YNFKEQ. This CDR3 has 15 amino acids. The CDR3 bases are TGTGCCAGCAGCCAAGGGGGACTATCCACAGATACGCAGTATTTT. Its translation is CASSQGGLSTDTQYF.

The CDR3 spells CASSPRGSYNEQFF. The CDR3 nucleotides read TGTGCCAGCAGCCCCCGCGGCTCCTACAATGAGCAGTTCTTC. The J gene is TRBJ2-1, the V gene TRBV7-3; D remains ambiguous. Trimming cost V 5 bases and J 0 bases, with 8 bases left between them. The germline V gene encodes CDR1 SGHTA and CDR2 FQGTGA. The CDR3 runs 14 residues.

The gene calls are TRBV4-3 and TRBJ2-5; no reliable D call. The germline V and J ends were trimmed by 0 bases and 5 bases, with 10 bases remaining between them. The CDR3 runs 14 residues. CDR1 is LGHNA, CDR2 YSLEER, per germline. CDR3: CASSQDHFRETQYF. The CDR3 DNA reads TGCGCCAGCAGCCAAGACCATTTTCGGGAGACCCAGTACTTC.

The chain is built from TRBV7-9 and TRBJ1-1; 10 bases line up with TRBD1. V was clipped by 5 bases and J by 4 bases; unmatched bases: 7. Germline CDR1 SEHNR, CDR2 FQNEAQ (reference sequence). This CDR3 is built from 15 residues. The CDR3 protein is CASSLTGGGGTEAFF. The CDR3 coding sequence is TGTGCCAGCAGCCTGACAGGGGGCGGGGGCACTGAAGCTTTCTTT. Combining the CDR3 with reference TRBV7-9 and TRBJ1-1 gives the whole variable domain DTGVSQNPRHKITKRGQNVTFRCDPISEHNRLYWYRQTLGQGPEFLTYFQNEAQLEKSRLLSDRFSAERPKGSFSTLEIQRTEQGDSAMYLCASSLTGGGGTEAFFGQGTRLTVV.

The V gene is TRBV27, the J gene TRBJ2-7; 8 bases agree with TRBD1. Trimming removed 5 bases from V and 4 bases from J; junction bases left unmatched: 13. CDR3 length equals 16 residues. The V gene's germline CDR1 is MNHEY and CDR2 SMNVEV (reference sequence). CDR3 bases: TGTGCCAGCAGTCCATCGACAGGGGTTAAATTGTACGAGCAGTACTTC. Residues: CASSPSTGVKLYEQYF.

V is TRBV6-5 and J is TRBJ2-3, with D possibly TRBD2 on 6 matching bases. The germline gives CDR1 MNHEY, CDR2 SVGAGI. The CDR3 sequence is 14 residues long. V lost 2 bases to trimming and J lost 0 bases, with 6 bases between them. The CDR3 reads CASSYRGSTDTQYF. The CDR3 DNA is TGTGCCAGCAGTTACCGGGGGAGCACAGATACGCAGTATTTT.

The chain has TRBV9 and TRBJ2-1; D perhaps matches TRBD2 (5 bases). This CDR3 spans 16 amino acids. The V end was cut by 4 bases, the J end by 0 bases, with 14 bases between. The V gene's germline CDR1 is SGDLS and CDR2 YYNGEE. The CDR3: CASSLVGSSSYNEQFF. The DNA of the CDR3 is TGTGCCAGCAGCCTTGTGGGGAGTAGCTCCTACAATGAGCAGTTCTTC. The whole variable domain, filled in from reference TRBV9 and TRBJ2-1, reads DSGVTQTPKHLITATGQRVTLRCSPRSGDLSVYWYQQSLDQGLQFLIQYYNGEERAKGNILERFSAQQFPDLHSELNLSSLELGDSALYFCASSLVGSSSYNEQFFGPGTRLTVL.

The chain's CDR3 is CASSQEDAGGNSPLHF. The CDR3 DNA is TGTGCCAGCAGCCAAGAGGATGCAGGCGGAAATTCACCCCTCCACTTT. The V and J genes are TRBV4-2 and TRBJ1-6; D remains ambiguous. Trimming pared 0 bases from V and 7 bases from J, leaving 13 bases between. The CDR3 is made up of 16 amino acids. Germline assignment: CDR1 LGHNA and CDR2 YNFKEQ.